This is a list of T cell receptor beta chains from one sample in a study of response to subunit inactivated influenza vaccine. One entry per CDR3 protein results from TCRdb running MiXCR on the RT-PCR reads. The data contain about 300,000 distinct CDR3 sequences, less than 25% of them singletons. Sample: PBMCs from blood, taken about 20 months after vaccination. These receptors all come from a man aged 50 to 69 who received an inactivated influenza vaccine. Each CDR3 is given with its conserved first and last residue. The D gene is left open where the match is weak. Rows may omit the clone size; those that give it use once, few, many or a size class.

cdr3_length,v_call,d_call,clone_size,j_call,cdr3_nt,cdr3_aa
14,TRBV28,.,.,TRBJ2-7,TGTGCCAGCAGTTTGGGGGGGCTCGACTACGAGCAGTACTTC,CASSLGGLDYEQYF
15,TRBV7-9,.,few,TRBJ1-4,TGTGCCAGCAGCCAGTCGGCCAGGGTGAATGAAAAACTGTTTTTT,CASSQSARVNEKLFF
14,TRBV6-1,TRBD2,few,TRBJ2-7,TGTGCCAGCAGGATAGCGGGAGGGCCGTACGAGCAGTACTTC,CASRIAGGPYEQYF
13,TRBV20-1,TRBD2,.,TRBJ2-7,TGCAGTGCTAGAGCGGCGGGAGCCAACGAGCAGTACTTC,CSARAAGANEQYF
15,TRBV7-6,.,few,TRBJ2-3,TGTGCCAGCAGCTTAGGGGTTCTCGGCACAGATACGCAGTATTTT,CASSLGVLGTDTQYF
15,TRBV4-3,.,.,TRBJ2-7,TGCGCCAGCAGCCAAGATCTCGCAGGCATATACGAGCAGTACTTC,CASSQDLAGIYEQYF
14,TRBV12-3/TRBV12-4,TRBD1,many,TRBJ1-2,TGTGCCAGCAGTCCTCGACAGGGTAACTATGGCTACACCTTC,CASSPRQGNYGYTF
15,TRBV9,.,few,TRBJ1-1,TGTGCCAGCAGCCCCTCGCCAGGTATGAACACTGAAGCTTTCTTT,CASSPSPGMNTEAFF
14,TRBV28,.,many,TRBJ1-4,TGTGCCAGCAGTCCGGCCGGGCCTTGGGAAAAACTGTTTTTT,CASSPAGPWEKLFF
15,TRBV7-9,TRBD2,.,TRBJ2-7,TGTGCCAGCAGCAGAGCTGGACTAGCGGGAGGCGAGCAGTACTTC,CASSRAGLAGGEQYF
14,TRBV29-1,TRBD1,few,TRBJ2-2,TGCAGCGCCCCGGGACAGGGTGATACCGGGGAGCTGTTTTTT,CSAPGQGDTGELFF
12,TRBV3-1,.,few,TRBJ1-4,TGTGCCAGCAGCCGCGGGTCGGAAAAACTGTTTTTT,CASSRGSEKLFF
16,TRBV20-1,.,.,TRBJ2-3,TGCAGTGCTCAAGACATGGCAAGACCTAGCACAGATACGCAGTATTTT,CSAQDMARPSTDTQYF
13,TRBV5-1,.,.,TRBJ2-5,TGCGCCAGCAGCCCCGAGGACCAAGAGACCCAGTACTTC,CASSPEDQETQYF
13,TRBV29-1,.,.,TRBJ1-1,TGCAGCGTTGAGAGCCTCCAGGGTACTGAAGCTTTCTTT,CSVESLQGTEAFF
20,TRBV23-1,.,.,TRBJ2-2,.,CASSQSSGPLRKRTPGSCFF
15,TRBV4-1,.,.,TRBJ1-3,TGCGCCAGCAGCCACGGACTGAACTCTGGAAACACCATATATTTT,CASSHGLNSGNTIYF
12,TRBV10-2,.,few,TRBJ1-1,TGCGCCAGCATTCGGGGGGGCACTGAAGCTTTCTTT,CASIRGGTEAFF
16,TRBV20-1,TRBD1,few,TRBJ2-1,TGCAGTGCTAGAAGCGACAGGGGATACTCCTACAATGAGCAGTTCTTC,CSARSDRGYSYNEQFF
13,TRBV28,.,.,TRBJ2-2,TGTGCCAGCCTCCAGGGGAACACCGGGGAGCTGTTTTTT,CASLQGNTGELFF
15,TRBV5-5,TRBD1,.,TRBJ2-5,TGTGCCAGCAGCTTGTTGGGACAGGGGGAAGAGACCCAGTACTTC,CASSLLGQGEETQYF
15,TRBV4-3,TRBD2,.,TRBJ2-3,TGCGCCAGCAGCCAGGACATCTTGGGGACTAATACGCAGTATTTT,CASSQDILGTNTQYF
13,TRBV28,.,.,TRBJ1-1,TGTGCCAGCAGTTTAGCTATTGACGCTGAAGCTTTCTTT,CASSLAIDAEAFF
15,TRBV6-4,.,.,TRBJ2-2,TGTGCCAGCAGGGGGGGGACAGCGAACACCGGGGAGCTGTTTTTT,CASRGGTANTGELFF
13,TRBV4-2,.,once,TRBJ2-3,TGTGCCAGCAGCCAAGATCGGGGGAATACGCAGTATTTT,CASSQDRGNTQYF
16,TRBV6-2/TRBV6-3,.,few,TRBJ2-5,TGTGCCAGCAGTTACTCGACCAGACGACGGGAAGAGACCCAGTACTTC,CASSYSTRRREETQYF
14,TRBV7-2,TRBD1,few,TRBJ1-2,TGTGCCAGCAGCGTTCAACAGGGGTCTAATGGCTACACCTTC,CASSVQQGSNGYTF
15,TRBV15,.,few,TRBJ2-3,TGTGCCACCAGCAGAGATCGACCAGGGGCAGATACGCAGTATTTT,CATSRDRPGADTQYF
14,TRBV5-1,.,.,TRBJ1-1,TGCGCCAGCAGCGTAAACAGGGACCACACTGAAGCTTTCTTT,CASSVNRDHTEAFF
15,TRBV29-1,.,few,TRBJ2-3,TGCAGCGTTGAATTACCCGGGACTGCCACAGATACGCAGTATTTT,CSVELPGTATDTQYF
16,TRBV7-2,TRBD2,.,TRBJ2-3,TGTGCCAGCAGCTTGGCTAGGCTAGCGGGGCAGGATACGCAGTATTTT,CASSLARLAGQDTQYF
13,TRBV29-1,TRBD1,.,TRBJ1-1,TGCAGCTTTCGGACAGGAATGAACACTGAAGCTTTCTTT,CSFRTGMNTEAFF
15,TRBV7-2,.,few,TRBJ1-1,TGTGCCAGCAGCTTAGAACCGTGGATTTACACTGAAGCTTTCTTT,CASSLEPWIYTEAFF
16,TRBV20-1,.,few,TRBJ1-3,TGCAGTGCTAGACCCCACAGGGTTTTTTCTGGAAACACCATATATTTT,CSARPHRVFSGNTIYF
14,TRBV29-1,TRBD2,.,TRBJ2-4,TGCAGCGGCTCCCCGCGGGGGAATATAAACATTCAGTACTTC,CSGSPRGNINIQYF
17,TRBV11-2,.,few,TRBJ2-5,TGTGCCAGCAGCTTAGCCAGCGGACAGAATACCCAAGAGACCCAGTACTTC,CASSLASGQNTQETQYF
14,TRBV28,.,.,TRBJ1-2,TGTGCCAGCAGTCCCCCGGGGCCTAACTATGGCTACACCTTC,CASSPPGPNYGYTF
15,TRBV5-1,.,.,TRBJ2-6,TGCGCCAGCCGCTTAGGGACGAGTGGGGCCAACGTCCTGACTTTC,CASRLGTSGANVLTF
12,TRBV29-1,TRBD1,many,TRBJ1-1,TGCAGCGTTGAATTAGGGGGCACTAGAGCTTTCTTT,CSVELGGTRAFF
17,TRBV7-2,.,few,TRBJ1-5,TGTGCCAGCAGCTTAGGTTTAACGGTAGGGGCCAGTTCGCCCCAGCATTTT,CASSLGLTVGASSPQHF
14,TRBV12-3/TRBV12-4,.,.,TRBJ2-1,TGTGCCAGCAGTTCCTATACAGGGGGGGGTGAGCAGTTCTTC,CASSSYTGGGEQFF
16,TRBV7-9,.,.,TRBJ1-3,TGTGCCAGCAGCTCCTTCATTAGGGCAGGGGGAAACACCATATATTTT,CASSSFIRAGGNTIYF
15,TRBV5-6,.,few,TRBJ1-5,TGTGCCAGCAGCTTTTTCGGGGCTATCAATCAGCCCCAGCATTTT,CASSFFGAINQPQHF
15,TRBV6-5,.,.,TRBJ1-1,TGTGCCAGCAGTTACTCGGGCAGGGTCGCCGCTGAAGCTTTCTTT,CASSYSGRVAAEAFF
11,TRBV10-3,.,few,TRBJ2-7,.,CAISDLYQQYF
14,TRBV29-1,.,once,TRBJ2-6,TGCAGCGTTGACACGGCCTCTGGGGCCAACGTCCTGACTTTC,CSVDTASGANVLTF
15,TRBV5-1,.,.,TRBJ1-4,TGCGCCAGCAGCTGGACAGCCGCAACTAATGAAAAACTGTTTTTT,CASSWTAATNEKLFF
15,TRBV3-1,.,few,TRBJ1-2,TGTGCCAGCAGCCAAGATCAGTTAACGCTGGTGACTTACACCTTC,CASSQDQLTLVTYTF
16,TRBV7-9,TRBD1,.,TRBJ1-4,TGTGCCAGCAGCAGAGGACAGGGGGCATTTTCCGAAAAACTGTTTTTT,CASSRGQGAFSEKLFF
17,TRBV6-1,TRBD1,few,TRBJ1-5,TGTGCCAGCAGTCGGGGGGGACAGGGGGCTTTTTATCAGCCCCAGCATTTT,CASSRGGQGAFYQPQHF
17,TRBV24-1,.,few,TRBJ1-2,TGTGCCACCAGTGTTGGGGCAGGGGAACCTCATAACTATGGCTACACCTTC,CATSVGAGEPHNYGYTF
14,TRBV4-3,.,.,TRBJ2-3,TGCGCCAGCAGCCTGACTGCACTCACAGATACGCAGTATTTT,CASSLTALTDTQYF
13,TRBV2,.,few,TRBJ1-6,TGTGCCAGCAGTGCATCAAAGAATTCACCCCTCCACTTT,CASSASKNSPLHF
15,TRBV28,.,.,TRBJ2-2,TGTGCCAGCAGTTTAGGGACCCTCAAGACCGGGGAGCTGTTTTTT,CASSLGTLKTGELFF
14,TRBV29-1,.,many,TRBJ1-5,TGCAGCGTTGGAAGTTCGGGGCCGGATCAGCCCCAGCATTTT,CSVGSSGPDQPQHF
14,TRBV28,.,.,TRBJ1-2,TGTGCCAGCAGTACAGGAGTTAGGTCCATAGGCTACACCTTC,CASSTGVRSIGYTF
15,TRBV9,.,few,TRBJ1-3,TGTGCCAGCAGCGTATTGGGGGGGTCCGGAAACACCATATATTTT,CASSVLGGSGNTIYF
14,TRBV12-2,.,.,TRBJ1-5,TGTGCAAGTCTCGGGGGGAATAGCAATCAGCCCCAGCATTTT,CASLGGNSNQPQHF